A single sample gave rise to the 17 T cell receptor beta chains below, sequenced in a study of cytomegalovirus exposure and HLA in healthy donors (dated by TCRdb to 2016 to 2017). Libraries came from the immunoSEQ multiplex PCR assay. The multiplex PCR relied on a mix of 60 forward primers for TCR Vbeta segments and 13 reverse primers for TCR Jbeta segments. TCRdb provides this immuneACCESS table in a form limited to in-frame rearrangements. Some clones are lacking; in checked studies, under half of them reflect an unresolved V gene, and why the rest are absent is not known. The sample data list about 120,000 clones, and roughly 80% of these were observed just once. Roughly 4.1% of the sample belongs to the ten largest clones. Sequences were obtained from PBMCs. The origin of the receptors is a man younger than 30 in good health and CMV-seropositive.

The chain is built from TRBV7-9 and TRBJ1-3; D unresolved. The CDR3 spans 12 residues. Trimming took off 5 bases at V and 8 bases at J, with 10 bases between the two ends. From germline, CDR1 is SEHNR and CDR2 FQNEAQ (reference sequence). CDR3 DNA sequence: TGTGCCAGCAGCCAGGACGGGGACACCATATATTTT. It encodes CASSQDGDTIYF. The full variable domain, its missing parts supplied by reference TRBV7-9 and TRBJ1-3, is DTGVSQNPRHKITKRGQNVTFRCDPISEHNRLYWYRQTLGQGPEFLTYFQNEAQLEKSRLLSDRFSAERPKGSFSTLEIQRTEQGDSAMYLCASSQDGDTIYFGEGSWLTVV.

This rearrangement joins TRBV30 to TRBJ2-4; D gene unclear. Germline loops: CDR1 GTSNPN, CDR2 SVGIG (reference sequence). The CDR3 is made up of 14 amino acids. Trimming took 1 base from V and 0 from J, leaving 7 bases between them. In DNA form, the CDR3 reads TGTGCCTGGAGTGGAAGAGTAGCCAAAAACATTCAGTACTTC. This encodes CAWSGRVAKNIQYF. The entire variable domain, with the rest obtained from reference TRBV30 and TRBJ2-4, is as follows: SQTIHQWPATLVQPVGSPLSLECTVEGTSNPNLYWYRQAAGRGLQLLFYSVGIGQISSEVPQNLSASRPQDRQFILSSKKLLLSDSGFYLCAWSGRVAKNIQYFGAGTRLSVL.

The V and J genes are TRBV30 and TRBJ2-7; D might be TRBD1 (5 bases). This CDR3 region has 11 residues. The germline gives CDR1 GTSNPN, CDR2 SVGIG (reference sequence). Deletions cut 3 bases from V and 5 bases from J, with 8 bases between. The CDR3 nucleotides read TGTGCCTGGAGGACAGAAAACGAGCAGTACTTC. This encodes CAWRTENEQYF.

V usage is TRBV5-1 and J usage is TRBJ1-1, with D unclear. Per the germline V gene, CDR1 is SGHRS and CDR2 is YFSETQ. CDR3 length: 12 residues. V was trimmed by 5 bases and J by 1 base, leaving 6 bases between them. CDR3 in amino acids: CASRARNTEAFF. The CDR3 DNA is TGCGCCAGCAGGGCCAGGAACACTGAAGCTTTCTTT.

This CDR3 is CASSIGADNQPQHF. Here the CDR3 DNA reads TGTGCCAGTAGTATAGGGGCAGACAATCAGCCCCAGCATTTT. The J gene is TRBJ1-5, the V gene TRBV19; no definite D call. The CDR3 has 14 residues. CDR1 is LNHDA and CDR2 is SQIVND in the germline V gene (reference sequence). V was pared by 1 base and J by 3 bases, with 7 bases between. The variable domain in full, with the rest retrieved from reference TRBV19 and TRBJ1-5, is DGGITQSPKYLFRKEGQNVTLSCEQNLNHDAMYWYRQDPGQGLRLIYYSQIVNDFQKGDIAEGYSVSREKKESFPLTVTSAQKNPTAFYLCASSIGADNQPQHFGDGTRLSIL.

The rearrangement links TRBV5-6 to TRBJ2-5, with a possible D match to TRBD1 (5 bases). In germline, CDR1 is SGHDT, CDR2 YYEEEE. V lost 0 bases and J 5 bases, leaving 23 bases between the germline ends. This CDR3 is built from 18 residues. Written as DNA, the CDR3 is TGTGCCAGCAGCTTGGATGGGGTCATGTGGCAGGGTTTGGAGACCCAGTACTTC. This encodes CASSLDGVMWQGLETQYF.

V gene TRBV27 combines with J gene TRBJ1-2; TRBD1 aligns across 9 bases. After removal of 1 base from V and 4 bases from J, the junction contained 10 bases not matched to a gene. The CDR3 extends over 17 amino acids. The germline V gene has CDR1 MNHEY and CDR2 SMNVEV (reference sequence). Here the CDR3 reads CASSLYPPGTGSYGYTF. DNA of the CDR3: TGTGCCAGCAGTTTATATCCCCCCGGGACAGGGAGCTATGGCTACACCTTC.

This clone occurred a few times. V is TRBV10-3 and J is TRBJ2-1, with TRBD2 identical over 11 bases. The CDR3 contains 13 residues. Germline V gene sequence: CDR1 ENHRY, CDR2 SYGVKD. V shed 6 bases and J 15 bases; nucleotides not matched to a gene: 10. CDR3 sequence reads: CAIRGTSGPTLFF. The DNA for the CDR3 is TGTGCCATCAGGGGGACTAGCGGTCCTACGTTGTTCTTC.

CDR3 DNA sequence: TGTGCCAGCAGTGATATAAGCGGAAGCCCTAGCACAGATACGCAGTATTTT. This translates into CASSDISGSPSTDTQYF. The gene calls are TRBV6-1 and TRBJ2-3, with a possible D match to TRBD2 (5 bases). The CDR3 extends over 17 amino acids. CDR1 and CDR2 from the germline V gene are MNHNS and SASEGT. The germline V and J ends were trimmed by 3 bases and 0 bases, with 16 bases remaining between them.

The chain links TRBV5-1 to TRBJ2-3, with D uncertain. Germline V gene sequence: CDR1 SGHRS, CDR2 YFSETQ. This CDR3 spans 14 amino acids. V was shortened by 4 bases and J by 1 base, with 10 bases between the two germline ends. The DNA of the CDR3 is TGCGCCAGCAGCCCGGATCGGGGCACAGATACGCAGTATTTT. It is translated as CASSPDRGTDTQYF. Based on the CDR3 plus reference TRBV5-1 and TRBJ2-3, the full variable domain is KAGVTQTPRYLIKTRGQQVTLSCSPISGHRSVSWYQQTPGQGLQFLFEYFSETQRNKGNFPGRFSGRQFSNSRSEMNVSTLELGDSALYLCASSPDRGTDTQYFGPGTRLTVL.

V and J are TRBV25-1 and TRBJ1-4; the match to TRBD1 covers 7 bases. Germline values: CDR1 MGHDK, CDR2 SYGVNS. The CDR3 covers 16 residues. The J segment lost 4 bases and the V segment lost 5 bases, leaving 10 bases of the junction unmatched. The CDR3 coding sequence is TGTGCCAGCAGTATATACAGGGGCACGGGTAATGAAAAACTGTTTTTT. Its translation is CASSIYRGTGNEKLFF.

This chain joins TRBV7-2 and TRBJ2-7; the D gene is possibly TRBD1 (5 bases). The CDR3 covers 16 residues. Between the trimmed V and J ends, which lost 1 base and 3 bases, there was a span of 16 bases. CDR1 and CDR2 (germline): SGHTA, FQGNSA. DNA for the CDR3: TGTGCCAGCAGCTTAGTAAGGGGTCAAGAGCGCTACGAGCAGTACTTC. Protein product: CASSLVRGQERYEQYF. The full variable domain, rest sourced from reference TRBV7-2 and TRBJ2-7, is GAGVSQSPSNKVTEKGKDVELRCDPISGHTALYWYRQSLGQGLEFLIYFQGNSAPDKSGLPSDRFSAERTGGSVSTLTIQRTQQEDSAVYLCASSLVRGQERYEQYFGPGTRLTVT.

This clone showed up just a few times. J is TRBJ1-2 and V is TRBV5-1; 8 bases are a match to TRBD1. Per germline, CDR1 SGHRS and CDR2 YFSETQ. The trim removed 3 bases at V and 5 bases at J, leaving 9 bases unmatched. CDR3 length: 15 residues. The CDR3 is CASSSTETGAYGYTF. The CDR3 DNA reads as TGCGCCAGCAGCTCGACAGAGACAGGGGCGTATGGCTACACCTTC.

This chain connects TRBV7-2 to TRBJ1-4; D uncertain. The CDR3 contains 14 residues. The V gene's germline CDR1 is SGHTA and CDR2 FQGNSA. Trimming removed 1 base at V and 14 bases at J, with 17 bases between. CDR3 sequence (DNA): TGTGCCAGCAGCTTAGAAGTCGACGGGAAGGTGCTGTTTTTT. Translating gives CASSLEVDGKVLFF.

This CDR3 reads CASTLGQGYGYTF. As DNA, the CDR3 is TGTGCCAGTACTTTGGGACAGGGCTATGGCTACACCTTC. The rearrangement uses TRBV19 and TRBJ1-2; TRBD1 aligns across 9 bases. The germline CDR1 and CDR2 sequences are LNHDA and SQIVND (reference sequence). The CDR3 is 13 amino acids. V shed 7 bases and J 4 bases; nucleotides not matched to a gene: 4.

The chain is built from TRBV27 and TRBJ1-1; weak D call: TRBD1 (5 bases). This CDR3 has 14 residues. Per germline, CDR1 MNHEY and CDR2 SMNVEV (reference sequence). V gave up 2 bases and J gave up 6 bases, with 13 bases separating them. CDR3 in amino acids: CASSLTAAGAEAFF. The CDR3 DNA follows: TGTGCCAGCAGTTTAACCGCCGCGGGGGCTGAAGCTTTCTTT.

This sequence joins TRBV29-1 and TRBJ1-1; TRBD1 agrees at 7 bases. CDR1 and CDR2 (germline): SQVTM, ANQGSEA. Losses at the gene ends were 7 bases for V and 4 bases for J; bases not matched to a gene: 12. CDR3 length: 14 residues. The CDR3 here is CSAETGPVGTEAFF. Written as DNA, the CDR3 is TGCAGCGCCGAGACAGGGCCGGTTGGCACTGAAGCTTTCTTT.